This T cell receptor (beta chain) was documented in a study of cytomegalovirus exposure and HLA in healthy donors. The study's findings and limits: Accurate predictions that matched the HLA-A and HLA-B alleles of most subjects were reportedly made from TCR beta sequences. HLA alleles were associated with roughly 15,000 TCR beta sequences in a later analysis at 0.05 false discovery rate.

As regards this clone: Its antigen is not identified.

The PCR used 60 Vbeta and 13 Jbeta primers. Repertoires were generated with immunoSEQ multiplex PCR, while TCRdb's copy carries only in-frame clones and drops some. This sample carries around 160,000 clones, 77% of them seen once, and the ten largest clones take 2.6%. Germline V gives CDR1 PRHDT, CDR2 FYEKMQ (reference sequence). Unmatched junction bases numbered 19, after V lost 5 bases and J lost 7 bases. The CDR3 extends over 18 amino acids. The sequencing sample was made of PBMCs. The rearrangement links TRBV13 to TRBJ2-3, with TRBD2 matching over 9 bases. This receptor was identified in a woman between 40 and 50 years old in good health and CMV-seropositive. DNA of the CDR3: TGTGCCAGCAGCCGGCGAGCGGGAGGCGCCAGAAATATAAATACGCAGTATTTT. Amino acid sequence: CASSRRAGGARNINTQYF.